The 20 T cell receptor beta chains presented below share a single source sample, sequenced in a study of control samples from healthy donors and cancer patients. The table came from immunoSEQ multiplex PCR; TCRdb's copy has only in-frame clones and leaves some out. The sample consists of some 120,000 clones, 88% of them appearing once. The sequencing input was blood. These receptors were obtained from a woman aged 70-85 years in good health.

CDR3 residues: CASSVTGLRSYEQYF. CDR3 DNA sequence: TGCGCCAGCAGCGTGACAGGCCTCCGCTCCTACGAGCAGTACTTC. The chain has TRBV5-1 and TRBJ2-7, with D possibly being TRBD1 (6 bases). Germline V CDR1 and CDR2: SGHRS, YFSETQ. The V and J ends lost 4 bases and 0 bases respectively, with 14 bases between them. This CDR3 comprises 15 residues.

This chain uses TRBV6-2 or TRBV6-3 with TRBJ1-1; D uncertain. CDR3 length equals 11 residues. Germline CDR1 and CDR2: MNHEY and SVGEGT. Between the trimmed V and J ends, which lost 8 bases and 7 bases, there was a span of 11 bases. CDR3: CASGRFGEAFF. CDR3 coding DNA: TGTGCCAGCGGCCGATTCGGTGAAGCTTTCTTT.

The chain couples TRBV29-1 to TRBJ2-3; TRBD2 matches 8 bases. CDR3 length equals 16 residues. V shed 4 bases, J shed 0 bases, and the junction held 9 bases outside the gene matches. Germline CDR1 reads SQVTM; CDR2 reads ANQGSEA. The CDR3 bases are TGCAGCGTTGTCCCCCCCCAGCGGGGGAGCACAGATACGCAGTATTTT. Amino acid sequence: CSVVPPQRGSTDTQYF.

This clone showed up just once. This chain uses TRBV7-9 with TRBJ1-2; D is possibly TRBD1 (5 bases). The V end was cut by 5 bases, the J end by 4 bases, with 14 bases between. CDR1 SEHNR and CDR2 FQNEAQ come from the germline V gene (reference sequence). CDR3 length: 14 amino acids. This CDR3 reads CASSPRGDGYGYTF. In DNA form, the CDR3 reads TGTGCCAGCAGCCCCCGAGGGGACGGCTATGGCTACACCTTC.

The genes are TRBV19 and TRBJ1-5, with TRBD1 identical over 10 bases. This CDR3 has 15 amino acids. Germline V gene data show CDR1 as LNHDA and CDR2 as SQIVND (reference sequence). After removal of 5 bases from V and 2 bases from J, the junction contained 3 bases not matched to a gene. CDR3 loop: CASSQGTGGNQPQHF. For the CDR3, the DNA is TGTGCCAGTAGTCAAGGGACAGGGGGCAATCAGCCCCAGCATTTT.

The J gene is TRBJ2-2, the V gene TRBV9; the D gene could be TRBD1 or TRBD2 (6 bases each). The CDR3 covers 16 residues. Trimming took 0 bases from V and 3 from J, leaving 12 bases between them. The germline V gene encodes CDR1 SGDLS and CDR2 YYNGEE. CDR3 DNA: TGTGCCAGCAGCGTAGGAGGGGGGCCGTACACCGGGGAGCTGTTTTTT. Its translation: CASSVGGGPYTGELFF.

CDR3 protein: CASSQAWRQPSTDTQYF. The CDR3, as DNA: TGTGCCAGCAGCCAAGCGTGGCGGCAGCCAAGCACAGATACGCAGTATTTT. The chain recombines TRBV4-2 with TRBJ2-3; no clear D gene. In germline, CDR1 is LGHNA, CDR2 YNFKEQ. The CDR3 has 17 residues. V was trimmed by 1 base and J by 0 bases, leaving 14 bases between them.

The CDR3 loop reads CASSADRLAPNEQFF. The CDR3, as DNA: TGTGCCAGCAGCGCCGACCGACTGGCCCCCAATGAGCAGTTCTTC. This chain joins TRBV2 and TRBJ2-1; D unclear. The CDR3 runs 15 residues. Trimming cost V 6 bases and J 6 bases, with 18 bases left between them. Germline CDR1 and CDR2: SNHLY and FYNNEI. Filled out from reference TRBV2 and TRBJ2-1, the complete variable domain reads EPEVTQTPSHQVTQMGQEVILRCVPISNHLYFYWYRQILGQKVEFLVSFYNNEISEKSEIFDDQFSVERPDGSNFTLKIRSTKLEDSAMYFCASSADRLAPNEQFFGPGTRLTVL.

The genes are TRBV10-3 and TRBJ1-1; maybe TRBD1 (5 bases). The CDR3 runs to 15 residues. The germline V gene has CDR1 ENHRY and CDR2 SYGVKD. V lost 3 bases and J lost 0, with 11 bases in between. The CDR3 region has the DNA TGTGCCATCAGTGACCCCGACAGATTGAACACTGAAGCTTTCTTT. Residues: CAISDPDRLNTEAFF.

Only one count was recorded for this clone. V and J are TRBV11-2 and TRBJ2-7, with D uncertain. Germline-derived CDR1 and CDR2 are SGHAT and FQNNGV. V shed 7 bases and J shed 7 bases, with 11 bases lying between them. This CDR3 region has 11 residues. CDR3 nucleotide sequence: TGTGCCAGCACCACCCTGGGGGAGCAGTACTTC. Translated, it gives CASTTLGEQYF.

The chain employs TRBV3-1 (or the pseudogene TRBV3-2) and TRBJ2-1; no reliable D call. Germline V gene data show CDR1 as LGHDT and CDR2 as YNNKEL (reference sequence). The CDR3 covers 14 residues. The ends were cut back, 1 base at V and 4 bases at J, with 8 bases in the middle. DNA of the CDR3: TGTGCCAGCAGCCAAGCAGGCTCGTACAATGAGCAGTTCTTC. Its protein product is CASSQAGSYNEQFF.

The J gene is TRBJ1-1, the V gene TRBV12-3 or TRBV12-4, with 7 positions matching TRBD1. The CDR3 spans 13 residues. J gave up 5 bases and V 6 bases, and 6 bases lay outside the gene matches. CDR3 residues: CASRRGLGTEAFF. CDR3 bases: TGTGCCAGCAGGAGGGGGCTTGGGACTGAAGCTTTCTTT.

This chain uses TRBV12-5 with TRBJ1-1; 8 positions agree with TRBD1. Trimming at V came to 6 bases and at J to 10 bases, leaving 7 bases not matched to a gene. Germline V gene sequence: CDR1 LGHNT, CDR2 FRNRAP. The CDR3 contains 12 residues. The CDR3 DNA sequence: TGTGCTAGTGGGAAGGACAGGGTTACAGCTTTCTTT. Its protein is CASGKDRVTAFF.

The rearrangement joins TRBV9 to TRBJ2-5; a weak D match, TRBD1 (6 bases). This CDR3 has 14 amino acids. Looked up from germline, CDR1 is SGDLS and CDR2 is YYNGEE. V gave up 7 bases and J gave up 5 bases, with 18 bases separating them. The chain's CDR3 is CASGPGQGIETQYF. The CDR3 nucleotides read TGTGCCAGCGGGCCGGGCCAGGGGATTGAGACCCAGTACTTC.

This clone was recorded only once. The chain joins TRBV5-4 to TRBJ1-6; D perhaps matches TRBD1 (5 bases). The germline gives CDR1 SGHNT, CDR2 YYREEE (reference sequence). V was pared by 5 bases and J by 7 bases, with 13 bases between. This CDR3 comprises 14 residues. The CDR3 loop is CASRWGGENSPLHF. DNA for the CDR3: TGTGCCAGCAGGTGGGGGGGGGAAAATTCACCCCTCCACTTT.

This clone was counted once. The rearrangement joins TRBV19 to TRBJ2-5; weak D call: TRBD2 (5 bases). Trimming pared 1 base from V and 4 bases from J, leaving 13 bases between. The CDR3 covers 15 residues. Germline V CDR1 and CDR2: LNHDA, SQIVND (reference sequence). CDR3 amino acids: CASSIGGVVGETQYF. The CDR3 coding sequence is TGTGCCAGTAGTATAGGGGGAGTGGTGGGAGAGACCCAGTACTTC.

The chain has TRBV9 and TRBJ1-2; TRBD1 agrees at 10 bases. Germline loops: CDR1 SGDLS, CDR2 YYNGEE. With 4 bases clipped from V and 3 bases from J, the junction kept 6 bases outside the gene matches. This CDR3 contains 15 residues. Written as DNA, the CDR3 is TGTGCCAGCAGCATTACCGGGACAGGGGACTATGGCTACACCTTC. This translates into CASSITGTGDYGYTF.

A single count supports this clone. The J gene is TRBJ1-4, the V gene TRBV6-5, with TRBD1 matching over 9 bases. This CDR3 region has 14 residues. The junction had 7 bases not matched to a gene; V was cut back by 6 bases and J by 8 bases. Germline CDR1 MNHEY, CDR2 SVGAGI. CDR3 nucleotides: TGTGCCAGCAGAACCGACAGGGGGGGGGAAAAACTGTTTTTT. It codes for CASRTDRGGEKLFF.

The chain links TRBV2 to TRBJ1-4; TRBD1 matches at 7 bases. Germline-derived CDR1 and CDR2 are SNHLY and FYNNEI. This CDR3 has 14 residues. V trimming: 6 bases; J trimming: 4 bases; junction bases outside the gene matches: 5. This CDR3 reads CASSPQGINEKLFF. The CDR3 nucleotides read TGTGCCAGCAGCCCACAGGGGATTAATGAAAAACTGTTTTTT.

This chain connects TRBV12-3 or TRBV12-4 to TRBJ1-1, with D unresolved. The CDR3 length is 13 residues. The ends were cut back, 2 bases at V and 6 bases at J, with 10 bases in the middle. The CDR3 region is CASSLLLTPEAFF. For the CDR3, the DNA is TGTGCCAGCAGTTTACTTCTAACCCCTGAAGCTTTCTTT.